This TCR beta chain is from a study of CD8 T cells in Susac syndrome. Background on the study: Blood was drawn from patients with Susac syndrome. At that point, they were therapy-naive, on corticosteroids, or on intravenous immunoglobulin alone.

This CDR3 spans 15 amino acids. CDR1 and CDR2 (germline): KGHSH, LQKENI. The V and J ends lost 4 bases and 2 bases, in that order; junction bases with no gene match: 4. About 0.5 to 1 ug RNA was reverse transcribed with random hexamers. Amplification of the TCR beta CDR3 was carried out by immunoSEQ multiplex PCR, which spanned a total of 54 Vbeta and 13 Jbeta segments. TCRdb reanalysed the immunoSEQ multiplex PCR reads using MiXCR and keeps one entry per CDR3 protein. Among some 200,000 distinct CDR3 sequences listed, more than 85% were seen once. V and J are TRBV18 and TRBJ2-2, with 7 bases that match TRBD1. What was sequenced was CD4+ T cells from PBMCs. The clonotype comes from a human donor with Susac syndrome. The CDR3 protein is CASSRRQGNTGELFF. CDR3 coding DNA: TGTGCCAGCTCACGACGACAGGGTAACACCGGGGAGCTGTTTTTT.